What follows are 17 T cell receptor beta chains derived from one specimen sequenced in a study of cytomegalovirus exposure and HLA in healthy donors. Researchers ran the PCR with 60 Vbeta and 13 Jbeta primers. The protocol was immunoSEQ multiplex PCR, while the TCRdb copy is restricted to in-frame clones and leaves out a portion. The data hold about 130,000 clones, with about 73% observed a single time. Sequences were obtained from PBMCs. The receptors come from a woman aged 40 to 55 in good health and CMV-seropositive.

This chain links TRBV7-2 with TRBJ1-4, with D unclear. Germline V CDR1 and CDR2: SGHTA, FQGNSA. Trimming shortened V by 5 bases and J by 0 bases, and 13 bases separated the two germline ends. CDR3 length: 16 amino acids. CDR3 nucleotide sequence: TGTGCCAGCAGCCTCCCCCCGGTAGCAACTAATGAAAAACTGTTTTTT. Protein sequence: CASSLPPVATNEKLFF.

The CDR3 DNA reads as TGTGCCAGCATCCCCGGGGGGGCTAGTGCCGGGGAGCTGTTTTTT. Translated, it gives CASIPGGASAGELFF. V gene TRBV28 combines with J gene TRBJ2-2, with 8 nucleotides matching TRBD2. The CDR3 extends over 15 amino acids. Per germline, CDR1 MDHEN and CDR2 SYDVKM. The V and J ends lost 7 bases and 6 bases, in that order; junction bases with no gene match: 10.

This clone was observed a handful of times. This chain connects TRBV7-8 to TRBJ2-1; 9 nucleotides line up with TRBD2. The ends lost 1 base at V and 6 bases at J; junction bases unmatched: 19. CDR3 length: 20 residues. Germline V lookup: CDR1 SGHVS, CDR2 FQNEAQ. The CDR3 sequence: CASSLVYGGTSPRKLNEQFF. The CDR3 DNA reads as TGTGCCAGCAGCTTAGTATATGGAGGGACTAGCCCAAGGAAACTCAATGAGCAGTTCTTC.

With respect to this clone: Other DNA sequences in this specimen translate into the identical CDR3. The V and J genes are TRBV7-3 and TRBJ2-1; 12 positions agree with TRBD2. V lost 6 bases, J lost 9 bases, and 6 bases stayed unmatched. Germline assignment: CDR1 SGHTA and CDR2 FQGTGA. The CDR3 has 14 residues. CDR3 in amino acids: CASSLWTSGAEQFF. The CDR3 DNA sequence: TGTGCCAGCAGTCTTTGGACTAGCGGGGCTGAGCAGTTCTTC.

In DNA form, the CDR3 reads TGTGCCAGCAGCCTCGGGGTGGTGCCCTACGAGCAGTACTTC. Translation: CASSLGVVPYEQYF. The V call is TRBV11-2, the J call TRBJ2-7; the D gene is possibly TRBD2 (5 bases). The V gene lost 5 bases and the J gene lost 2 bases, with 13 bases spanning the gap. Looked up from germline, CDR1 is SGHAT and CDR2 is FQNNGV. This CDR3 is 14 amino acids long.

V gene TRBV30 combines with J gene TRBJ2-7; no firm D call. V dropped 2 bases and J dropped 3 bases, with 11 bases sitting between them. This CDR3 spans 13 amino acids. Germline V gene data show CDR1 as GTSNPN and CDR2 as SVGIG (reference sequence). The CDR3: CAWSQQFRYEQYF. CDR3 nucleotides: TGTGCCTGGAGTCAACAGTTCCGCTACGAGCAGTACTTC.

The chain joins TRBV30 to TRBJ2-2; D might be TRBD1 (5 bases). V gave up 5 bases and J gave up 2 bases, with 12 bases separating them. The length of the CDR3 is 14 residues. CDR1 is GTSNPN and CDR2 is SVGIG in the germline V gene (reference sequence). This chain's CDR3 is CAWGKGPNTGELFF. The DNA for the CDR3 is TGTGCCTGGGGAAAGGGGCCAAACACCGGGGAGCTGTTTTTT.

This chain links TRBV7-8 with TRBJ1-1; 10 bases fit TRBD1. After removal of 3 bases from V and 0 bases from J, the junction contained 4 bases not matched to a gene. CDR1 SGHVS and CDR2 FQNEAQ come from the germline V gene. The CDR3 covers 16 residues. The chain's CDR3 is CASSLRDRGLNTEAFF. Here the CDR3 DNA reads TGTGCCAGCAGCTTGAGGGACAGGGGCTTGAACACTGAAGCTTTCTTT.

V gene TRBV4-3 combines with J gene TRBJ2-3; 8 nucleotides line up with TRBD2. The CDR3 extends over 15 amino acids. The germline gives CDR1 LGHNA, CDR2 YSLEER. V lost 0 bases, J lost 4 bases, and 3 bases stayed unmatched. The CDR3 loop is CASSQDLGGADTQYF. CDR3 nucleotide sequence: TGCGCCAGCAGCCAAGATCTCGGGGGGGCAGATACGCAGTATTTT.

The V and J genes are TRBV6-1 and TRBJ2-7; D not resolved. Trimming removed 6 bases from V and 3 bases from J, with 18 bases in between. The CDR3 sequence is 15 residues long. The germline CDR1 and CDR2 sequences are MNHNS and SASEGT. CDR3 DNA: TGTGCCAGCAGCCGAAAAGCACGGAGCCTCTACGAGCAGTACTTC. Residues: CASSRKARSLYEQYF.

The rearrangement links TRBV2 to TRBJ1-6; maybe TRBD1 (6 bases). The V end was cut by 6 bases, the J end by 7 bases, with 16 bases between. CDR1 is SNHLY, CDR2 FYNNEI, per germline. The CDR3 is 15 amino acids. CDR3 in DNA: TGTGCCAGCAGAGACGACCGACAGGTGAATTCACCCCTCCACTTT. Protein product: CASRDDRQVNSPLHF.

This sequence joins TRBV28 and TRBJ1-1; 7 bases match TRBD1. The V gene end was trimmed by 3 bases and the J gene end by 1 base; junction bases not matched to a gene: 5. This CDR3 is 15 amino acids long. CDR1 MDHEN and CDR2 SYDVKM come from the germline V gene. The CDR3: CASSFLRQGNTEAFF. In DNA, the CDR3 is TGTGCCAGCAGTTTCCTAAGACAGGGGAACACTGAAGCTTTCTTT.

J is TRBJ2-2 and V is TRBV19, with 7 nucleotides matching TRBD1. CDR1 is LNHDA and CDR2 is SQIVND in the germline V gene (reference sequence). The J segment lost 1 base and the V segment lost 6 bases, leaving 8 bases of the junction unmatched. The CDR3 loop spans 16 amino acids. Here the CDR3 reads CASRPGRTGNTGELFF. The CDR3 DNA sequence: TGTGCCAGTAGACCGGGCAGGACAGGGAACACCGGGGAGCTGTTTTTT. The full variable domain, with the rest looked up from reference TRBV19 and TRBJ2-2, is DGGITQSPKYLFRKEGQNVTLSCEQNLNHDAMYWYRQDPGQGLRLIYYSQIVNDFQKGDIAEGYSVSREKKESFPLTVTSAQKNPTAFYLCASRPGRTGNTGELFFGEGSRLTVL.

The V and J genes are TRBV6-5 and TRBJ2-1; no reliable D call. CDR3 length equals 13 residues. V lost 6 bases and J lost 5, with 11 bases in between. Germline lookup yields CDR1 MNHEY and CDR2 SVGAGI. The CDR3 DNA is TGTGCCAGCAGATCCCTCAGGAACAATGAGCAGTTCTTC. As protein: CASRSLRNNEQFF.

V and J are TRBV27 and TRBJ2-4; possibly TRBD2 for D (5 bases). The V end lost 5 bases, the J end lost 13 bases, and 30 bases lay between the germline ends. From germline, CDR1 is MNHEY and CDR2 SMNVEV (reference sequence). This CDR3 has 17 residues. The CDR3: CASSPGLVSNSARVQYF. In DNA, the CDR3 is TGTGCCAGCAGTCCAGGCCTCGTTTCAAACTCTGCGAGGGTACAGTACTTC.

CDR3 amino acids: CATGDVLTF. The CDR3 DNA reads as TGTGCCACCGGTGACGTCCTGACTTTC. J is TRBJ2-6 and V is TRBV7-2, with D hard to call. Germline values: CDR1 SGHTA, CDR2 FQGNSA. The CDR3 is 9 residues long. The V and J ends lost 10 bases and 11 bases respectively, with 6 bases between them.

This clone appeared a few times. The rearrangement uses TRBV5-1 and TRBJ2-1, with 7 bases that match TRBD2. Germline trimming cut 4 bases from V and 0 bases from J; bases unmatched to any gene: 4. There are 15 residues in the CDR3. Germline V gives CDR1 SGHRS, CDR2 YFSETQ. The CDR3 DNA reads TGCGCCAGCAGCCCCCTAGCGGTCTCCTACAATGAGCAGTTCTTC. It codes for CASSPLAVSYNEQFF.